This T cell receptor beta chain appears in the sequencing data of a study of blood T cell repertoires in COVID-19. Looking at the study overall: Donors in the United States, Italy and Spain gave samples during acute or convalescent COVID-19. In each case, the material was cDNA or gDNA derived from T cells, B-cell-depleted T cells, or PBMCs.

Original analysis: From reference gene primer amplification, estimates of nucleated cell counts were derived. Clones were sequenced by immunoSEQ multiplex PCR, and TCRdb holds only the in-frame ones, with some missing. The DNA gave D and trimming, while V, J and clone size come from that table. This sample has some 240,000 clones, with roughly nine tenths found just once. Germline trimming cut 5 bases from V and 5 bases from J; bases unmatched to any gene: 5. The germline V gene has CDR1 LGHNA and CDR2 YSLEER. This CDR3 is built from 14 residues. Specimen: peripheral blood. The receptor was isolated from a woman aged 40 to 50 who had recovered from COVID-19. The chain employs TRBV4-3 and TRBJ1-1, with 10 bases identical to TRBD1. Written as DNA, the CDR3 is TGCGCCAGCAGCAGACAGGGGGCGGATACTGAAGCTTTCTTT. Translation gives CASSRQGADTEAFF.